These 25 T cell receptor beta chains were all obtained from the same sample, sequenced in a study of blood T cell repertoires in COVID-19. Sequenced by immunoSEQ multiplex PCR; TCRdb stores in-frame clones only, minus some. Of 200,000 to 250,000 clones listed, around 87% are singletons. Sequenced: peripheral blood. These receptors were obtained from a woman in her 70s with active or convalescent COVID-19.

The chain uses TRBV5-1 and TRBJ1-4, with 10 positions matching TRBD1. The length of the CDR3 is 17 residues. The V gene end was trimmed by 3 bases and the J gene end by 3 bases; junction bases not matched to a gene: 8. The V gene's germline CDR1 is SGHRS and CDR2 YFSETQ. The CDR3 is CASSYGTGVGANEKLFF. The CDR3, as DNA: TGCGCCAGCAGCTACGGGACAGGGGTCGGGGCTAATGAAAAACTGTTTTTT.

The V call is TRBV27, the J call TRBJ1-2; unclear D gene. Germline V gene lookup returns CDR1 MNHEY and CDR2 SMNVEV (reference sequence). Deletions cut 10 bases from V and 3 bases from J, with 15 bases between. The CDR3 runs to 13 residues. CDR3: CATSSGVHYGYTF. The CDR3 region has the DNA TGTGCCACCAGCAGTGGAGTTCACTATGGCTACACCTTC.

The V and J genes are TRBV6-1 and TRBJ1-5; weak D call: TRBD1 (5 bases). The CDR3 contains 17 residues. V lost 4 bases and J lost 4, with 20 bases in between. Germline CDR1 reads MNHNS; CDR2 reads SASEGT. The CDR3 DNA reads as TGTGCCAGCAGTGTAGGGGCGGGGCCGCAGGGAAATCAGCCCCAGCATTTT. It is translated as CASSVGAGPQGNQPQHF.

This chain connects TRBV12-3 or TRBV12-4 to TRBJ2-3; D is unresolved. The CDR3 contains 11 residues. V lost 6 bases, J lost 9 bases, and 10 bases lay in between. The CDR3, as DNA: TGTGCCAGCAGGTCATTGGAGACGCAGTATTTT. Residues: CASRSLETQYF.

CDR3 DNA: TGTGCCAGCAGTGAATATGACATTACGAACTCACCCCTCCACTTT. It codes for CASSEYDITNSPLHF. This chain uses TRBV6-1 with TRBJ1-6; D remains unclear. The V gene lost 2 bases and the J gene lost 10 bases, with 15 bases spanning the gap. From germline, CDR1 is MNHNS and CDR2 SASEGT. The CDR3 spans 15 residues.

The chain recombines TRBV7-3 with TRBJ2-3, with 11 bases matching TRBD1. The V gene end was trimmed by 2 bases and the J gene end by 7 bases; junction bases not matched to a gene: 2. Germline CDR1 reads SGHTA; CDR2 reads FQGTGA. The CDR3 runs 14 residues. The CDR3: CASSLGQGAHTQYF. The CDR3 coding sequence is TGTGCCAGCAGCTTAGGACAGGGGGCTCATACGCAGTATTTT.

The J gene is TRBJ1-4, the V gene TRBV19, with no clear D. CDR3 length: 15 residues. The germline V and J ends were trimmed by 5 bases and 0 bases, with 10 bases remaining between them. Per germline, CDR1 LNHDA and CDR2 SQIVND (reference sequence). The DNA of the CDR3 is TGTGCCAGTAGTGATAGCTCTGCAACTAATGAAAAACTGTTTTTT. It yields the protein CASSDSSATNEKLFF.

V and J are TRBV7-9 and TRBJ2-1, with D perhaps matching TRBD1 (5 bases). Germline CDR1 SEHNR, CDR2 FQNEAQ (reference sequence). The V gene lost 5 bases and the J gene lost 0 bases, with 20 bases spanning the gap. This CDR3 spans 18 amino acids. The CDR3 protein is CASSRTFLRGASYNEQFF. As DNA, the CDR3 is TGTGCCAGCAGCCGGACGTTTCTTAGGGGTGCCTCCTACAATGAGCAGTTCTTC.

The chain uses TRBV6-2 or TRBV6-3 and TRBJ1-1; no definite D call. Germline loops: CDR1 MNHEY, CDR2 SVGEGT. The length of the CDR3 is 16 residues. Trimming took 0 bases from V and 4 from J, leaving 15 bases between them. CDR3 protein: CASSYSIRPEGTEAFF. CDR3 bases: TGTGCCAGCAGTTACTCGATACGACCGGAGGGCACTGAAGCTTTCTTT.

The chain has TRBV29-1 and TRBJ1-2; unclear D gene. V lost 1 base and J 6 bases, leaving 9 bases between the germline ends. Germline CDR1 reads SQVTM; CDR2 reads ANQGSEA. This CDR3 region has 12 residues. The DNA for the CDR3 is TGCAGCGTTGAAGTGTACGGGGATGGCTACACCTTC. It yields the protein CSVEVYGDGYTF.

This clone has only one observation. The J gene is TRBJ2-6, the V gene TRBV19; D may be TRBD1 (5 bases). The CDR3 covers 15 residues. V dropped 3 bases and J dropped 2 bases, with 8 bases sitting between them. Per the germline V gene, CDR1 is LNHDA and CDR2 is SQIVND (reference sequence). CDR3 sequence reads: CASSIQGPGANVLTF. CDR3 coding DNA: TGTGCCAGTAGTATTCAGGGCCCTGGGGCCAACGTCCTGACTTTC.

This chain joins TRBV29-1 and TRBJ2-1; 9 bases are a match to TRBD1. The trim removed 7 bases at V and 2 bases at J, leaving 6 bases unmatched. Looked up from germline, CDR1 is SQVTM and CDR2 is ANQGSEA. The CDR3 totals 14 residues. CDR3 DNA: TGCAGCGGCCGTGGGACAGGGACCTACAATGAGCAGTTCTTC. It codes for CSGRGTGTYNEQFF.

The DNA for the CDR3 is TGTGCCAGCAGCCCGACTACTACTAGCACAGATACGCAGTATTTT. Residues: CASSPTTTSTDTQYF. The V and J genes are TRBV6-5 and TRBJ2-3; tentatively, D is TRBD2 (5 bases). CDR3 length equals 15 residues. Germline-derived CDR1 and CDR2 are MNHEY and SVGAGI. V lost 6 bases to trimming and J lost 0 bases, with 13 bases between them.

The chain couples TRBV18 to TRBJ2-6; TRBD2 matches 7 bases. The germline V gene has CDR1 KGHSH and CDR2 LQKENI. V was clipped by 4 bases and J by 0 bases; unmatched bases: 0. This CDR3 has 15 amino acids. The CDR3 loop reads CASSRGGSGANVLTF. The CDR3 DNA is TGTGCCAGCTCACGCGGGGGCTCTGGGGCCAACGTCCTGACTTTC.

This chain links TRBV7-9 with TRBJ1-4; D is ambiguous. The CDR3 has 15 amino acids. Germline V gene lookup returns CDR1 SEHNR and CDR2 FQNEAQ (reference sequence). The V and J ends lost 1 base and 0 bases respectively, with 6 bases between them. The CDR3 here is CASSLDTTTNEKLFF. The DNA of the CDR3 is TGTGCCAGCAGCTTAGACACTACAACTAATGAAAAACTGTTTTTT.

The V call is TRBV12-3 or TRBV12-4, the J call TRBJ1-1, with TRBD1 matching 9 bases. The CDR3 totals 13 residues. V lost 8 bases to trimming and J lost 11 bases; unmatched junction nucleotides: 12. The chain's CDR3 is CASGGGTGQKAFF. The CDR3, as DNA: TGTGCCAGCGGGGGTGGGACAGGGCAAAAGGCTTTCTTT.

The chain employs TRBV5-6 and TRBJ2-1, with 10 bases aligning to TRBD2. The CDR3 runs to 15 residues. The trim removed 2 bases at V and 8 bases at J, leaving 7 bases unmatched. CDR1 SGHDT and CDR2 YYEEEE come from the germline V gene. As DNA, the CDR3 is TGTGCCAGCAGCTTTAGCGGGGGGCGACGGGATGAGCAGTTCTTC. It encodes CASSFSGGRRDEQFF.

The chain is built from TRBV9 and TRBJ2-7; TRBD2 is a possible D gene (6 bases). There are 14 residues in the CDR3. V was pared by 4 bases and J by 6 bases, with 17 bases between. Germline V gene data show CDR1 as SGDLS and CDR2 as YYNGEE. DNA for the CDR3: TGTGCCAGCAGCATAGGCAGTGAGGGAGGCGAGCAGTACTTC. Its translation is CASSIGSEGGEQYF. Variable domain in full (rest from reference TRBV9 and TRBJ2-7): DSGVTQTPKHLITATGQRVTLRCSPRSGDLSVYWYQQSLDQGLQFLIQYYNGEERAKGNILERFSAQQFPDLHSELNLSSLELGDSALYFCASSIGSEGGEQYFGPGTRLTVT.

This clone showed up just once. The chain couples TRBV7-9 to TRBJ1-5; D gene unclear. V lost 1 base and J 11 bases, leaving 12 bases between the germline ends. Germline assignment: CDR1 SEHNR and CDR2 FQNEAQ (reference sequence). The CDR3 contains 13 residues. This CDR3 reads CASSLEVAGTQHF. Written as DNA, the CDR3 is TGTGCCAGCAGCTTAGAGGTCGCGGGGACCCAGCATTTT.

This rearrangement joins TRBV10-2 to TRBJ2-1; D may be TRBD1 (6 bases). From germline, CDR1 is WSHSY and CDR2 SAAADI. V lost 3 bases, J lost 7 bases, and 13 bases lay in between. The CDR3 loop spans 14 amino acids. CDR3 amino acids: CASSDQGKRNEQFF. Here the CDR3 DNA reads TGCGCCAGCAGTGATCAGGGGAAGAGGAATGAGCAGTTCTTC.

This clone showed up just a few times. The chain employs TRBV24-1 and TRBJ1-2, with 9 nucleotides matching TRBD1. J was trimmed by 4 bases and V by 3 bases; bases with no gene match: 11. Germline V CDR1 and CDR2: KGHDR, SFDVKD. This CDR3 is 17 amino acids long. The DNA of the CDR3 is TGTGCCACCAGTGATCCGGTGAAAGGGACAGGGACCTATGGCTACACCTTC. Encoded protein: CATSDPVKGTGTYGYTF.

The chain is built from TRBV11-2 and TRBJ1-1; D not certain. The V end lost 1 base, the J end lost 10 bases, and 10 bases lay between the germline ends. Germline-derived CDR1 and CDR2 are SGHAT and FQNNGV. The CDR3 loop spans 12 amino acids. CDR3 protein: CASSLVARGAFF. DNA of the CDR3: TGTGCCAGCAGCTTAGTTGCTAGAGGAGCTTTCTTT.

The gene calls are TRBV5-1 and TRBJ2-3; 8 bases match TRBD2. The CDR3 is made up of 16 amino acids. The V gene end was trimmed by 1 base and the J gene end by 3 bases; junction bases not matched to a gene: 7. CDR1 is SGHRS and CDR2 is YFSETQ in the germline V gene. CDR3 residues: CASSLSGAGATDTQYF. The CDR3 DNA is TGCGCCAGCAGCTTGAGCGGAGCGGGAGCTACAGATACGCAGTATTTT. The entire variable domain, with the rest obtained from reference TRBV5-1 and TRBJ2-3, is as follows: KAGVTQTPRYLIKTRGQQVTLSCSPISGHRSVSWYQQTPGQGLQFLFEYFSETQRNKGNFPGRFSGRQFSNSRSEMNVSTLELGDSALYLCASSLSGAGATDTQYFGPGTRLTVL.

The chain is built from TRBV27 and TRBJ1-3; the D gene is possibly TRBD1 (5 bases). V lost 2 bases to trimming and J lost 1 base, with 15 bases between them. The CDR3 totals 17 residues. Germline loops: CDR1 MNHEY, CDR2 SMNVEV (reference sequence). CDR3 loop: CASSLKPFRASGNTIYF. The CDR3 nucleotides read TGTGCCAGCAGTTTAAAACCGTTCAGGGCATCTGGAAACACCATATATTTT.

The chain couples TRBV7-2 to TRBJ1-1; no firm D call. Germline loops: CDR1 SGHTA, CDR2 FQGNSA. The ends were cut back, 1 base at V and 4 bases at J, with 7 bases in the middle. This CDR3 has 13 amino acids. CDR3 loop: CASSLDPITEAFF. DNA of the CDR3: TGTGCCAGCAGCTTAGATCCCATCACTGAAGCTTTCTTT.